The 27 T cell receptor beta chains in this list originate from one sample, sequenced in a study of human T cells and chemical hapten exposure (dated by TCRdb to the early 2020s). Library preparation was by RACE. TCRdb names NextSeq 500 as the instrument used. Using fastp trimming at Q25 and MiXCR clonotype assembly, TCRdb reanalyzed the public sequencing data and kept in-frame beta chains. Records with the same CDR3 protein are collapsed into one entry carrying the most frequent genes and DNA. This sample gives 80,000 or so distinct CDR3 sequences in total; roughly 10% of them show up just once. The ten biggest clones cover roughly 4.2% of the sample. Read against the paper, the sample's time point label means: patch test 1, 2 weeks after DPC sensitization. This sample's treatment or condition label indicates: therapeutic diphenylcyclopropenone sensitization with weekly scalp DPC. The specimen comprised whole blood, sampled in connection with sensitization to the hapten diphenylcyclopropenone (DPC). All receptors come from a woman aged 45-65 years with alopecia areata. Some clones in this sample may be carry-over from other donors' samples.

This clonotype has a handful of counts. The V call is TRBV12-5, the J call TRBJ1-3; 10 nucleotides align to TRBD1. After removal of 6 bases from V and 6 bases from J, the junction contained 5 bases not matched to a gene. The CDR3 sequence is 14 residues long. Germline V gene data show CDR1 as LGHNT and CDR2 as FRNRAP. CDR3 bases: TGTGCTAGTGGCCTGACAGGGGGCAAAAACACCATATATTTT. The encoded protein is CASGLTGGKNTIYF.

This clonotype has only a few counts. The rearrangement links TRBV24-1 to TRBJ1-2, with D hard to call. The V gene lost 5 bases and the J gene lost 4 bases, with 4 bases spanning the gap. The CDR3 loop spans 11 amino acids. Germline values: CDR1 KGHDR, CDR2 SFDVKD. This CDR3 is CATSGGYGYTF. The CDR3 DNA reads as TGTGCCACCAGTGGCGGCTATGGCTACACCTTC.

This clonotype was picked up a small number of times. The rearrangement uses TRBV20-1 and TRBJ2-1, with a possible D match to TRBD2 (5 bases). Trimming shortened V by 6 bases and J by 0 bases, and 15 bases separated the two germline ends. CDR1 is DFQATT and CDR2 is SNEGSKA in the germline V gene (reference sequence). The CDR3 length is 15 residues. The CDR3 sequence: CSAATSSGSYNEQFF. The DNA for the CDR3 is TGCAGTGCCGCCACATCGAGCGGCTCCTACAATGAGCAGTTCTTC.

The chain is built from TRBV14 and TRBJ2-1; 11 bases fit TRBD2. Looked up from germline, CDR1 is SGHDN and CDR2 is FVKESK. Trimming cost V 5 bases and J 2 bases; bases outside gene matches: 11. This CDR3 is built from 18 residues. The CDR3: CASSRRLAGRDTYNEQFF. The CDR3, as DNA: TGTGCCAGCAGCAGAAGACTAGCGGGAAGAGACACCTACAATGAGCAGTTCTTC.

The chain has TRBV14 and TRBJ2-1, with D unresolved. V was clipped by 1 base and J by 8 bases, with 12 bases between them. The CDR3 extends over 14 amino acids. Germline CDR1 is SGHDN and CDR2 is FVKESK. The CDR3 bases are TGTGCCAGCAGCCAAGTCGAAAAGGGTGATGAGCAGTTCTTC. It is translated as CASSQVEKGDEQFF.

In its sample, this clonotype was seen many times. The V gene is TRBV12-3 or TRBV12-4, the J gene TRBJ1-3, with D uncertain. The CDR3 runs to 16 residues. The ends were cut back, 6 bases at V and 3 bases at J, with 18 bases in the middle. The CDR3 protein is CASSPPRGTIGNTIYF. CDR3 in DNA: TGTGCCAGCAGCCCCCCTCGCGGAACCATTGGAAACACCATATATTTT.

This clonotype was seen many times. The V and J genes are TRBV6-6 and TRBJ2-3; no clear D gene. V was pared by 6 bases and J by 3 bases, with 4 bases between. In germline, CDR1 is MNHNY, CDR2 SVGAGI (reference sequence). The CDR3 is 11 residues long. Written as DNA, the CDR3 is TGTGCCAGCAGATGGACAGATACGCAGTATTTT. This codes for CASRWTDTQYF.

The chain combines TRBV10-3 with TRBJ1-2; D gene unclear. The V gene's germline CDR1 is ENHRY and CDR2 SYGVKD. The V end was cut by 3 bases, the J end by 0 bases, with 8 bases between. This CDR3 spans 14 amino acids. For the CDR3, the DNA is TGTGCCATCAGTGAAGGGCTAGCTAACTATGGCTACACCTTC. Amino acids: CAISEGLANYGYTF.

This clonotype was observed many times. The chain recombines TRBV20-1 with TRBJ2-7; D gene ambiguous. This CDR3 region has 14 residues. Trimming cost V 0 bases and J 3 bases, with 12 bases left between them. Germline assignment: CDR1 DFQATT and CDR2 SNEGSKA (reference sequence). This CDR3 reads CSARDPNGFYEQYF. DNA of the CDR3: TGCAGTGCTAGAGATCCAAACGGATTCTACGAGCAGTACTTC.

In its sample, this clonotype was seen many times. The chain links TRBV10-2 to TRBJ1-1, with a possible D match to TRBD1 (5 bases). Germline V CDR1 and CDR2: WSHSY, SAAADI. CDR3 size: 15 residues. Trimming removed 6 bases at V and 3 bases at J, with 17 bases between. The DNA for the CDR3 is TGCGCCAGCAGCGCAGGGCGGGGCTCGGACACTGAAGCTTTCTTT. Translation gives CASSAGRGSDTEAFF.

This clonotype was detected many times. V usage is TRBV4-3 and J usage is TRBJ2-1; D is perhaps TRBD1 (5 bases). V dropped 1 base and J dropped 2 bases, with 12 bases sitting between them. The germline V gene encodes CDR1 LGHNA and CDR2 YSLEER. The CDR3 is 16 residues long. The CDR3 DNA is TGCGCCAGCAGCCAAGTCGCCAGGGCGACCTACAATGAGCAGTTCTTC. Translation gives CASSQVARATYNEQFF.

The chain couples TRBV6-1 to TRBJ1-1, with 9 bases aligning to TRBD1. There are 15 residues in the CDR3. Looked up from germline, CDR1 is MNHNS and CDR2 is SASEGT. V was clipped by 5 bases and J by 1 base; unmatched bases: 5. In nucleotides, the CDR3 is TGTGCCAGCAGTACCATGGACAGGGGGAACACTGAAGCTTTCTTT. Encoded protein: CASSTMDRGNTEAFF.

Many counts were recorded for this clonotype. V usage is TRBV28 and J usage is TRBJ2-1, with D possibly matching TRBD2 (6 bases). This CDR3 spans 11 amino acids. Trimming stripped 8 bases from V and 6 bases from J, with 8 bases between. The V gene's germline CDR1 is MDHEN and CDR2 SYDVKM. CDR3 DNA sequence: TGTGCCAGCTTGGGGGGCAATGAGCAGTTCTTC. Protein sequence: CASLGGNEQFF.

This sequence joins TRBV20-1 and TRBJ2-7, with a tentative D call TRBD1 (5 bases). Trimming shortened V by 8 bases and J by 0 bases, and 14 bases separated the two germline ends. The length of the CDR3 is 13 residues. Germline-derived CDR1 and CDR2 are DFQATT and SNEGSKA (reference sequence). This CDR3 is CSFYQGSSYEQYF. DNA for the CDR3: TGCAGTTTCTACCAGGGATCCTCCTACGAGCAGTACTTC.

This clonotype has a single count. The CDR3 loop is CASSFTPGPQETQYF. CDR3 nucleotide sequence: TGTGCCAGCAGCTTCACACCGGGACCTCAAGAGACCCAGTACTTC. The genes are TRBV7-2 and TRBJ2-5; D possibly uses TRBD1 or TRBD2 (5 bases each). The V and J ends lost 3 bases and 2 bases respectively, with 13 bases between them. The V gene's germline CDR1 is SGHTA and CDR2 FQGNSA. This CDR3 region has 15 residues.

This clonotype was found once. One base away lies a much larger clone, so this may be a sequencing read error. The chain carries TRBV28 and TRBJ1-5, with 7 positions matching TRBD1. This CDR3 spans 14 amino acids. Germline CDR1 and CDR2: MDHEN and SYDVKM. CDR3 sequence (DNA): TGTGCCAACAGTTCCGACAGGGAGAATCAGCCCCAGCATTTT. It is translated as CANSSDRENQPQHF.

In its sample, this clonotype was seen a few times. The chain's CDR3 is CASSYRRPAGNTIYF. The CDR3 nucleotides are TGTGCCAGCAGTTACCGACGGCCGGCAGGAAACACCATATATTTT. The V gene is TRBV6-5, the J gene TRBJ1-3; D gene unclear. CDR3 size: 15 residues. Trimming removed 2 bases from V and 4 bases from J, with 12 bases in between. Germline-derived CDR1 and CDR2 are MNHEY and SVGAGI.

As for this clonotype: This may stem from a read error, because a much larger clone lies one nucleotide away. V gene TRBV5-1 combines with J gene TRBJ2-7; 12 bases are a match to TRBD2. Per germline, CDR1 SGHRS and CDR2 YFSETQ. The CDR3 length is 15 residues. The chain's CDR3 is CDSSYLAGGPYEQYF. The CDR3 DNA reads TGCGACAGCAGCTACCTAGCGGGAGGGCCCTACGAGCAGTACTTC.

This clonotype has ten or more counts. The gene calls are TRBV4-2 and TRBJ1-5; possibly TRBD1 for D (5 bases). Trimming removed 0 bases from V and 0 bases from J, with 12 bases in between. From germline, CDR1 is LGHNA and CDR2 YNFKEQ. This CDR3 spans 17 amino acids. In DNA, the CDR3 is TGTGCCAGCAGCCAAGATATCGGGGGTCATAGCAATCAGCCCCAGCATTTT. Translated, it gives CASSQDIGGHSNQPQHF.

The V gene is TRBV2, the J gene TRBJ1-1; TRBD1 agrees at 7 bases. The V gene end was trimmed by 3 bases and the J gene end by 2 bases; junction bases not matched to a gene: 6. CDR3 length: 15 amino acids. Germline V gene lookup returns CDR1 SNHLY and CDR2 FYNNEI. CDR3 in amino acids: CASSEVAGGNTEAFF. The CDR3 DNA sequence: TGTGCCAGCAGTGAGGTCGCAGGGGGTAACACTGAAGCTTTCTTT. The variable domain in full, completed from reference TRBV2 and TRBJ1-1, reads EPEVTQTPSHQVTQMGQEVILRCVPISNHLYFYWYRQILGQKVEFLVSFYNNEISEKSEIFDDQFSVERPDGSNFTLKIRSTKLEDSAMYFCASSEVAGGNTEAFFGQGTRLTVV.

At least ten counts were recorded for this clonotype. CDR3 DNA: TGTGCCAGCAGTTTAGAGACTGCCTCTGGAAACACCATATATTTT. Its protein product is CASSLETASGNTIYF. The chain couples TRBV28 to TRBJ1-3; D is unresolved. The CDR3 length is 15 residues. V was cut by 2 bases and J by 0 bases, with 8 bases left in between. Germline values: CDR1 MDHEN, CDR2 SYDVKM.

This clonotype was counted at least ten times. The chain has TRBV29-1 and TRBJ2-7; TRBD2 might be the D (5 bases). V lost 4 bases, J lost 5 bases, and 12 bases lay in between. The CDR3 loop spans 12 amino acids. Looked up from germline, CDR1 is SQVTM and CDR2 is ANQGSEA. The CDR3 reads CSVGEGLHEQYF. For the CDR3, the DNA is TGCAGCGTTGGAGAGGGCCTCCACGAGCAGTACTTC.

This clonotype has ten or more counts. The genes are TRBV18 and TRBJ1-3; D is uncertain. The germline CDR1 and CDR2 sequences are KGHSH and LQKENI. The V gene lost 1 base and the J gene lost 0 bases, with 10 bases spanning the gap. This CDR3 is 16 amino acids long. CDR3 in amino acids: CASSPQGLNSGNTIYF. The CDR3 DNA is TGTGCCAGCTCACCACAGGGCTTAAACTCTGGAAACACCATATATTTT. Supplemented by reference TRBV18 and TRBJ1-3, the full variable domain reads NAGVMQNPRHLVRRRGQEARLRCSPMKGHSHVYWYRQLPEEGLKFMVYLQKENIIDESGMPKERFSAEFPKEGPSILRIQQVVRGDSAAYFCASSPQGLNSGNTIYFGEGSWLTVV.

In its sample, this clonotype was seen many times. The chain has TRBV25-1 and TRBJ2-1, with TRBD2 as a possible D gene (5 bases). Germline lookup yields CDR1 MGHDK and CDR2 SYGVNS. V was shortened by 7 bases and J by 3 bases, with 10 bases between the two germline ends. CDR3 length: 13 amino acids. The DNA of the CDR3 is TGTGCCAGCACTCTCCGGGACTACAATGAGCAGTTCTTC. It encodes CASTLRDYNEQFF.

The genes are TRBV7-2 and TRBJ2-7; TRBD1 matches at 7 bases. Per the germline V gene, CDR1 is SGHTA and CDR2 is FQGNSA. The V and J ends lost 2 bases and 3 bases, in that order; junction bases with no gene match: 1. This CDR3 is 13 amino acids long. The DNA for the CDR3 is TGTGCCAGCAGCTTAAACAGGGGCTACGAGCAGTACTTC. Translation gives CASSLNRGYEQYF. Full variable domain (rest looked up from reference TRBV7-2 and TRBJ2-7): GAGVSQSPSNKVTEKGKDVELRCDPISGHTALYWYRQSLGQGLEFLIYFQGNSAPDKSGLPSDRFSAERTGGSVSTLTIQRTQQEDSAVYLCASSLNRGYEQYFGPGTRLTVT.

The V gene is TRBV18, the J gene TRBJ2-6, with 7 bases matching TRBD1. CDR1 KGHSH and CDR2 LQKENI come from the germline V gene. The length of the CDR3 is 17 residues. The V and J ends lost 2 bases and 2 bases, in that order; junction bases with no gene match: 6. The CDR3 loop is CASSPINRGAGANVLTF. Written as DNA, the CDR3 is TGTGCCAGCTCACCAATTAACAGGGGTGCTGGGGCCAACGTCCTGACTTTC. Complete variable domain (other parts from reference TRBV18 and TRBJ2-6): NAGVMQNPRHLVRRRGQEARLRCSPMKGHSHVYWYRQLPEEGLKFMVYLQKENIIDESGMPKERFSAEFPKEGPSILRIQQVVRGDSAAYFCASSPINRGAGANVLTFGAGSRLTVL.

The chain combines TRBV28 with TRBJ1-2; TRBD1 aligns across 9 bases. From germline, CDR1 is MDHEN and CDR2 SYDVKM. The V gene end was trimmed by 1 base and the J gene end by 1 base; junction bases not matched to a gene: 4. This CDR3 contains 16 residues. CDR3 bases: TGTGCCAGCAGTTTATCCGGGACAGGGAGTAACTATGGCTACACCTTC. It is translated as CASSLSGTGSNYGYTF.